This T cell receptor (beta chain) was captured by sequencing in a study of shared clonotypes between healthy human individuals. Investigators spread the genomic DNA of each subset evenly over several immunoSEQ plates. Repertoires were generated with immunoSEQ multiplex PCR, while TCRdb's copy carries only in-frame clones and drops some. The data hold about 510,000 clones, with 79% observed a single time. Study-wide results and limits: A limitation of the genetic and exposure-history diversity represented arose from few donors.

This clone was recorded many times. What it binds is unknown. The sample taken for sequencing was PBMCs. The sequence was collected from a woman in her thirties or forties in good health. Some clones in this sample may be carry-over from other donors' samples.

The CDR3 here is CASSPPVAYEQYF. The CDR3 DNA follows: TGCGCCAGCAGCCCCCCAGTGGCCTACGAGCAGTACTTC. The chain combines TRBV5-1 with TRBJ2-7, with D unclear. Germline V gives CDR1 SGHRS, CDR2 YFSETQ. The CDR3 extends over 13 amino acids. V was clipped by 4 bases and J by 2 bases, with 10 bases between them.